One T cell receptor (beta chain) is described in this entry. Its antigen is as yet unknown. Collected material from alopecia areata patients comprised lesional scalp punch biopsies and peripheral blood. This record belongs to a study of CD8+ T cells in alopecia areata. General study results and limits: Scalp sequencing also captures normal skin's resident alphabeta T cells. Mice showed TCR sharing more clearly than patients did, possibly owing to HLA. Alopecia totalis/universalis scalp especially showed more expanded CD8+ clones than normal scalp.

Reverse transcription of extracted RNA yielded cDNA, which provided the sequencing template. TCRdb's copy holds only in-frame clones and misses some; the assay was immunoSEQ multiplex PCR. Of about 12,000 clones in the sample, 45% to 70% were seen once. Sequenced: skin. The TCR sequence derives from a human donor with alopecia areata.

DNA of the CDR3: TGTGCCAGCAGTGGCTTCGTTGGTTGGTATCGCACAGATACGCAGTATTTT. Amino acid sequence: CASSGFVGWYRTDTQYF. The genes are TRBV28 and TRBJ2-3; D gene uncertain. V was shortened by 5 bases and J by 1 base, with 19 bases between the two germline ends. In germline, CDR1 is MDHEN, CDR2 SYDVKM. The CDR3 is 17 amino acids.